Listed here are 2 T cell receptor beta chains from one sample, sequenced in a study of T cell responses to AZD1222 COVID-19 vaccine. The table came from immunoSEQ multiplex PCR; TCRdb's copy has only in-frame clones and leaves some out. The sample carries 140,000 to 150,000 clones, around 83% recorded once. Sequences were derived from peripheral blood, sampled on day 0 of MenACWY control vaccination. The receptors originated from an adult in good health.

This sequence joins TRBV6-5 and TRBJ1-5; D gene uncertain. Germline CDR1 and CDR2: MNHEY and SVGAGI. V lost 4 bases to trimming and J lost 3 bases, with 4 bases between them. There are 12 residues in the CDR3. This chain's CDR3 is CASSFPNQPQHF. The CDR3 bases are TGTGCCAGCAGTTTCCCCAATCAGCCCCAGCATTTT.

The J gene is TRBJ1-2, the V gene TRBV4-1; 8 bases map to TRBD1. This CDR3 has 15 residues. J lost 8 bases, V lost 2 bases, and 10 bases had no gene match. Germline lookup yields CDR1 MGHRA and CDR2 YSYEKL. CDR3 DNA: TGCGCCAGCAGCCAATCGGACAGGGTTCAGGAGGGCTACACCTTC. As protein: CASSQSDRVQEGYTF.